This T cell receptor (beta chain) was profiled in a study of shared clonotypes between healthy human individuals. Whole-study results and caveats: Unshared clonotypes carried lower generation probabilities than those common to all four donors.

CDR1 and CDR2 (germline): SGHKS, YYEKEE (reference sequence). Deletions cut 5 bases from V and 0 bases from J, with 13 bases between. The CDR3 has 15 residues. Turning to this clone: Its target is not known.

Libraries were prepared by immunoSEQ multiplex PCR; TCRdb keeps only in-frame clonotypes and omits some of them. Altogether around 750,000 clones are present, approximately 79% being singletons, with the ten largest covering approximately 1.8%. The rearrangement uses TRBV5-5 and TRBJ2-3, with D perhaps TRBD2 (6 bases). The receptor comes from a woman in her twenties or thirties in good health. Sequencing input: memory CD4+ T cells sorted from blood. As to subset: CD45RA-negative fraction. CDR3 in amino acids: CASRRDWVSTDTQYF. As DNA, the CDR3 is TGTGCCAGCAGACGGGACTGGGTAAGCACAGATACGCAGTATTTT.